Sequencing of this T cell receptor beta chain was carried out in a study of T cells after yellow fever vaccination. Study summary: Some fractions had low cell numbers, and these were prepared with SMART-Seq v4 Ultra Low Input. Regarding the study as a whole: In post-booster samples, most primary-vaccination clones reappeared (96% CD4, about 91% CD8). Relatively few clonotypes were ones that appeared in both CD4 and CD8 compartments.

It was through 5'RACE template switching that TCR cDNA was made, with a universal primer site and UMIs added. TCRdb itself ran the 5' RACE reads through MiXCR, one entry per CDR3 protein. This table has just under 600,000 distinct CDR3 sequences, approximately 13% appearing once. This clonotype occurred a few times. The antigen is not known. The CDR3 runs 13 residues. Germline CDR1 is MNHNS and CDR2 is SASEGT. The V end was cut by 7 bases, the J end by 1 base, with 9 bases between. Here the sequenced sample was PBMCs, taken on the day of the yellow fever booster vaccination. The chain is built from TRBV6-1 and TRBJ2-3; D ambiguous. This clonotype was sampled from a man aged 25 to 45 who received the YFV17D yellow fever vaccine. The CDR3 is CASNGPRTDTQYF. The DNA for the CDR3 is TGTGCCAGCAATGGACCGCGCACAGATACGCAGTATTTT.